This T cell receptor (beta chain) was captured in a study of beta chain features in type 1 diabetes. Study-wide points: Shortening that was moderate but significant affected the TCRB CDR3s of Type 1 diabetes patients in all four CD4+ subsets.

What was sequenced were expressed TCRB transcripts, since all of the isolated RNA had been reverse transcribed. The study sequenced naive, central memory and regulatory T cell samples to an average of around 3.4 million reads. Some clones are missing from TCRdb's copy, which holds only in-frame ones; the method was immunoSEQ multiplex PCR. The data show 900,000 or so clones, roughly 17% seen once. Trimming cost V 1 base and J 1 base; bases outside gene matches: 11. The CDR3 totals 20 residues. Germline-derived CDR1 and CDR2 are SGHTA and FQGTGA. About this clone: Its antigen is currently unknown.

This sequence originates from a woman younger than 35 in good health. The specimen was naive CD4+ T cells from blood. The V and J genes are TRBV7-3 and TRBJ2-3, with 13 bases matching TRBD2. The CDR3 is CASSLKGGGLAGEGTDTQYF. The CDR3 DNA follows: TGTGCCAGCAGCTTAAAAGGCGGAGGACTAGCGGGAGAGGGCACAGATACGCAGTATTTT.